One sample yielded the 22 T cell receptor beta chains listed below, sequenced in a study of shared clonotypes between healthy human individuals. Sequenced by immunoSEQ multiplex PCR; TCRdb stores in-frame clones only, minus some. The repertoire holds a few hundred thousand clones, with less than 98% as singletons. Material: naive CD4+ T cells sorted from blood. Described subset: CD45RA+ positively selected. The receptor set was obtained from a woman aged 25-40 years in good health.

V is TRBV14 and J is TRBJ2-2; tentatively, D is TRBD1 (6 bases). This CDR3 is built from 16 residues. The germline CDR1 and CDR2 sequences are SGHDN and FVKESK. Trimming took 4 bases from V and 4 from J, leaving 16 bases between them. The CDR3 is CASSRGTGPSTGELFF. The CDR3 DNA follows: TGTGCCAGCAGCCGGGGAACAGGGCCTAGCACCGGGGAGCTGTTTTTT.

In nucleotides, the CDR3 is TGTGCCAGCAGCGCAGTCTTAGCGGTGATGACCCAGTACTTC. Translating it yields CASSAVLAVMTQYF. The genes are TRBV5-8 and TRBJ2-5; a weak D match, TRBD2 (6 bases). Germline CDR1 SGHTS, CDR2 YDEGEE. The CDR3 totals 14 residues. V dropped 4 bases and J dropped 7 bases, with 17 bases sitting between them.

This sequence joins TRBV6-5 and TRBJ2-7, with D hard to call. V lost 2 bases and J lost 2, with 4 bases in between. The CDR3 extends over 12 amino acids. Germline CDR1 reads MNHEY; CDR2 reads SVGAGI. The CDR3 sequence is CASSYDTYEQYF. For the CDR3, the DNA is TGTGCCAGCAGTTACGACACCTACGAGCAGTACTTC.

As DNA, the CDR3 is TGTGCCATCGGACAGGGGGACACTGAAGCTTTCTTT. Amino acid sequence: CAIGQGDTEAFF. J is TRBJ1-1 and V is TRBV30; 10 bases line up with TRBD1. The germline V gene encodes CDR1 GTSNPN and CDR2 SVGIG (reference sequence). The CDR3 covers 12 residues. V gave up 8 bases and J gave up 3 bases; unmatched junction bases: 3.

V is TRBV28 and J is TRBJ2-5, with 10 bases fitting TRBD2. This CDR3 comprises 17 residues. V dropped 7 bases and J dropped 2; count of bases not matched to a gene: 13. Germline V gene data show CDR1 as MDHEN and CDR2 as SYDVKM. In nucleotides, the CDR3 is TGTGCCAGCAATCTAGCGGGAGCTGCGGGGGGACAAGAGACCCAGTACTTC. Translating it yields CASNLAGAAGGQETQYF.

The chain couples TRBV9 to TRBJ2-3, with 7 bases aligning to TRBD1. V trimming: 2 bases; J trimming: 1 base; junction bases outside the gene matches: 4. CDR1 is SGDLS and CDR2 is YYNGEE in the germline V gene. The CDR3 loop spans 15 amino acids. In nucleotides, the CDR3 is TGTGCCAGCAGCGTTAGGGGGCGCGGCACAGATACGCAGTATTTT. Amino acids: CASSVRGRGTDTQYF.

The chain recombines TRBV6-1 with TRBJ1-5, with D maybe TRBD1 (5 bases). V lost 7 bases, J lost 4 bases, and 17 bases lay in between. Germline CDR1 is MNHNS and CDR2 is SASEGT. The CDR3 runs to 15 residues. CDR3 in amino acids: CASTLVQAGNQPQHF. The CDR3 DNA reads TGTGCCAGCACCCTGGTTCAGGCAGGGAATCAGCCCCAGCATTTT.

The chain recombines TRBV7-7 with TRBJ2-1; the D gene is possibly TRBD2 (8 bases). The germline gives CDR1 SSHAT, CDR2 FNYEAQ (reference sequence). The CDR3 length is 17 residues. The V and J ends lost 1 base and 8 bases respectively, with 21 bases between them. The CDR3 DNA reads TGTGCCAGCAGCTTAGGAGCCCCGGGACTAGGGGGCTATGAGCAGTTCTTC. Residues: CASSLGAPGLGGYEQFF.

This rearrangement joins TRBV2 to TRBJ2-3, with TRBD1 identical over 10 bases. This CDR3 has 12 residues. With V trimmed by 6 bases and J by 6 bases, 0 bases remained unmatched. Germline V gene lookup returns CDR1 SNHLY and CDR2 FYNNEI. CDR3 residues: CASRGQGDTQYF. CDR3 sequence (DNA): TGTGCCAGCAGGGGACAGGGGGATACGCAGTATTTT.

The chain joins TRBV5-1 to TRBJ2-1; TRBD1 aligns across 7 bases. This CDR3 contains 14 residues. Germline assignment: CDR1 SGHRS and CDR2 YFSETQ. Trimming cost V 5 bases and J 7 bases; bases outside gene matches: 9. The chain's CDR3 is CASRLPTGNNEQFF. The CDR3 DNA reads as TGCGCCAGCAGACTCCCGACAGGGAATAATGAGCAGTTCTTC.

V and J are TRBV10-3 and TRBJ1-6; D not certain. The CDR3 totals 13 residues. In germline, CDR1 is ENHRY, CDR2 SYGVKD. V shed 6 bases and J shed 6 bases, with 9 bases lying between them. In nucleotides, the CDR3 is TGTGCCATCAGCGAAGAACCTAATTCACCCCTCCACTTT. As protein: CAISEEPNSPLHF.

About this clone itself: Other DNA sequences in the sample encode the same CDR3. The CDR3 region is CASSLVAGGPYEQYF. The CDR3 DNA follows: TGCGCCAGCAGCTTGGTCGCAGGGGGGCCCTACGAGCAGTACTTC. The chain combines TRBV5-1 with TRBJ2-7, with a possible D match to TRBD1 (7 bases). Trimming removed 0 bases at V and 2 bases at J, with 12 bases between. This CDR3 has 15 amino acids. Germline lookup yields CDR1 SGHRS and CDR2 YFSETQ.

This chain links TRBV10-1 with TRBJ1-2, with 8 bases lining up with TRBD1. The junction had 14 bases not matched to a gene; V was cut back by 6 bases and J by 5 bases. The CDR3 contains 16 residues. CDR1 is WNHNN and CDR2 is SYGVQD in the germline V gene (reference sequence). The CDR3 loop is CASSLACQGALYGYTF. The CDR3 DNA follows: TGCGCCAGCAGCTTGGCCTGCCAGGGGGCGCTTTATGGCTACACCTTC.

The chain links TRBV6-5 to TRBJ1-2; the D gene is possibly TRBD1 (6 bases). From germline, CDR1 is MNHEY and CDR2 SVGAGI. V lost 2 bases to trimming and J lost 8 bases, with 15 bases between them. This CDR3 is built from 14 residues. The CDR3, as DNA: TGTGCCAGCAGTTACCTCGGGGGGGCAGACGGCTACACCTTC. Its protein product is CASSYLGGADGYTF.

The genes are TRBV7-9 and TRBJ2-5, with a possible D match to TRBD2 (6 bases). CDR3 size: 14 residues. CDR1 and CDR2 from the germline V gene are SEHNR and FQNEAQ (reference sequence). V was cut by 1 base and J by 6 bases, with 12 bases left in between. The CDR3 DNA sequence: TGTGCCAGCAGCTTAGTAACTAGCCAGCAGACCCAGTACTTC. Translating it yields CASSLVTSQQTQYF. The whole variable domain, filled in from reference TRBV7-9 and TRBJ2-5, reads DTGVSQNPRHKITKRGQNVTFRCDPISEHNRLYWYRQTLGQGPEFLTYFQNEAQLEKSRLLSDRFSAERPKGSFSTLEIQRTEQGDSAMYLCASSLVTSQQTQYFGPGTRLLVL.

The V call is TRBV7-6, the J call TRBJ1-4, with a tentative D call TRBD1 (5 bases). Germline loops: CDR1 SGHVS, CDR2 FNYEAQ. The CDR3 is made up of 15 amino acids. V was cut by 0 bases and J by 8 bases, with 13 bases left in between. The CDR3 coding sequence is TGTGCCAGCAGCTTAGCCGGAGGGGATGGGGAAAAACTGTTTTTT. Its translation: CASSLAGGDGEKLFF.

The chain has TRBV4-3 and TRBJ1-2; 7 positions agree with TRBD1. There are 16 residues in the CDR3. Germline trimming cut 2 bases from V and 6 bases from J; bases unmatched to any gene: 12. Germline V CDR1 and CDR2: LGHNA, YSLEER. The CDR3 region has the DNA TGCGCCAGCAGCCAACCCTTCCGTACAGGGGCGAATGGCTACACCTTC. Protein: CASSQPFRTGANGYTF.

J is TRBJ1-4 and V is TRBV30; the D is unclear. Germline CDR1 reads GTSNPN; CDR2 reads SVGIG (reference sequence). Deletions cut 2 bases from V and 0 bases from J, with 7 bases between. CDR3 size: 14 residues. Written as DNA, the CDR3 is TGTGCCTGGAGTCCAGGAGCAACTAATGAAAAACTGTTTTTT. This encodes CAWSPGATNEKLFF. The complete variable domain, with remaining parts taken from reference TRBV30 and TRBJ1-4, reads SQTIHQWPATLVQPVGSPLSLECTVEGTSNPNLYWYRQAAGRGLQLLFYSVGIGQISSEVPQNLSASRPQDRQFILSSKKLLLSDSGFYLCAWSPGATNEKLFFGSGTQLSVL.

This clone showed up just once. The chain employs TRBV4-2 and TRBJ2-1; TRBD2 is a possible D gene (6 bases). This CDR3 has 15 amino acids. Trimming stripped 4 bases from V and 9 bases from J, with 19 bases between. Germline values: CDR1 LGHNA, CDR2 YNFKEQ. Here the CDR3 DNA reads TGTGCCAGCAGCCCTGGGGGTGGCGGGACCATTGAGCAGTTCTTC. It codes for CASSPGGGGTIEQFF.

This chain links TRBV10-2 with TRBJ1-1; the match to TRBD1 covers 7 bases. In germline, CDR1 is WSHSY, CDR2 SAAADI. The CDR3 has 17 residues. With 3 bases clipped from V and 11 bases from J, the junction kept 21 bases outside the gene matches. CDR3 coding DNA: TGCGCCAGCAGTGAAAAGGGGGCGCTTCTCCTACGGGGGGCGGCTTTCTTT. It specifies CASSEKGALLLRGAAFF.

V is TRBV29-1 and J is TRBJ2-5, with 8 nucleotides matching TRBD1. CDR3 length equals 14 residues. Per the germline V gene, CDR1 is SQVTM and CDR2 is ANQGSEA. Trimming cost V 6 bases and J 2 bases; bases outside gene matches: 8. This CDR3 is CSVILTGEQETQYF. CDR3 nucleotides: TGCAGCGTAATCCTGACAGGGGAGCAAGAGACCCAGTACTTC. The full variable domain, rest sourced from reference TRBV29-1 and TRBJ2-5, is SAVISQKPSRDICQRGTSLTIQCQVDSQVTMMFWYRQQPGQSLTLIATANQGSEATYESGFVIDKFPISRPNLTFSTLTVSNMSPEDSSIYLCSVILTGEQETQYFGPGTRLLVL.

This rearrangement joins TRBV6-6 to TRBJ1-1; D gene unclear. The V end lost 6 bases, the J end lost 2 bases, and 10 bases lay between the germline ends. The CDR3 extends over 13 amino acids. Germline lookup yields CDR1 MNHNY and CDR2 SVGAGI (reference sequence). CDR3 sequence reads: CASRVGFNTEAFF. CDR3 sequence (DNA): TGTGCCAGCAGGGTGGGGTTTAACACTGAAGCTTTCTTT.